The present T cell receptor (beta chain) was sequenced within a study of CD8 T cells in ankylosing spondylitis. This clonotype was found many times. The target antigen is unknown. This CDR3 has 14 residues. Germline CDR1 and CDR2: MRHNA and SNTAGT. The germline V and J ends were trimmed by 4 bases and 4 bases, with 12 bases remaining between them. TCRdb re-called the 5' RACE reads with MiXCR, one entry per CDR3 protein. The data hold tens of thousands of distinct CDR3 sequences, with 5.3% observed a single time. Study-wide results and limits: Matched ankylosing spondylitis synovial fluid reportedly contained a significantly enriched population of disease-linked clones. Clones linked with disease were CD8+ and fairly uncommon in the peripheral blood. For ankylosing spondylitis blood, a TCR beta motif of 7 or 8 highly homologous variants appeared characteristic.

The chain links TRBV6-4 to TRBJ2-3; maybe TRBD2 (5 bases). The specimen was blood, either unsorted or a sorted T cell fraction (not recorded which). The sequence was collected from a male donor with ankylosing spondylitis or in good health (not recorded which). The CDR3 sequence is CASSVGLAPDTQYF. CDR3 sequence (DNA): TGTGCCAGCAGTGTCGGGCTAGCCCCAGATACGCAGTATTTT.